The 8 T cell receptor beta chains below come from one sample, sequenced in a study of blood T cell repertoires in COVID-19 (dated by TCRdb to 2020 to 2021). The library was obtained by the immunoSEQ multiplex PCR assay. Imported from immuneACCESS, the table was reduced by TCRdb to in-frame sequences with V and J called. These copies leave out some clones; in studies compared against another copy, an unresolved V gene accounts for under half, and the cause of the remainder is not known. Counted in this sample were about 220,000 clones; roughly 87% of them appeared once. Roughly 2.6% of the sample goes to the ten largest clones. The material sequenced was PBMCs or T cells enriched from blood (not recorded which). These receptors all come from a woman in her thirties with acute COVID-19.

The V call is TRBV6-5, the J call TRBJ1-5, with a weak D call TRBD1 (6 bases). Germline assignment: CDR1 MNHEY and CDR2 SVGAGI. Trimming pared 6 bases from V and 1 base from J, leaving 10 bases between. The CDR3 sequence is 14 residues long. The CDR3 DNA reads TGTGCCAGCAGCAGAACAGGGAGCAATCAGCCCCAGCATTTT. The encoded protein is CASSRTGSNQPQHF.

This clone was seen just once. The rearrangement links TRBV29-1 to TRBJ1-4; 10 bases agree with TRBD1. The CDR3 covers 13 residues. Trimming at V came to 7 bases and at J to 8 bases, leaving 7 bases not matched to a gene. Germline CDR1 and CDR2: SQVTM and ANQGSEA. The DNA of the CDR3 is TGCAGCGCCTCGGACAGGGGGAGAGAAAAACTGTTTTTT. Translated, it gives CSASDRGREKLFF.

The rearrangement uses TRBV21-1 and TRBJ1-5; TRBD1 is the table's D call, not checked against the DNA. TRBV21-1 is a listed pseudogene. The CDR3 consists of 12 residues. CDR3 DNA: TGTGCCAGCAGCCACACGAATCAGCCCCAGCATTTT. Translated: CASSHTNQPQHF.

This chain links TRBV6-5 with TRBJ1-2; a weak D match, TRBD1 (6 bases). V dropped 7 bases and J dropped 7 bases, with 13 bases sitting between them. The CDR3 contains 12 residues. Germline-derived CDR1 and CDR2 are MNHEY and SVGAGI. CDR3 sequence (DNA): TGTGCCAGCAACCTACAGGGTATTGGCTACACCTTC. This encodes CASNLQGIGYTF.

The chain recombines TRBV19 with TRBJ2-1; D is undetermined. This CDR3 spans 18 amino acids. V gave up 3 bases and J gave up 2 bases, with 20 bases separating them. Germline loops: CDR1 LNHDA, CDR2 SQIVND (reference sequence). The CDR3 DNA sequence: TGTGCCAGTAGTATTGCGGCGGCCATCCCGAGCGCCTACAATGAGCAGTTCTTC. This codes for CASSIAAAIPSAYNEQFF.

This CDR3 is CASSEAAAGQETQYF. CDR3 DNA sequence: TGTGCCAGCAGTGAAGCAGCGGCGGGGCAAGAGACCCAGTACTTC. V gene TRBV6-1 combines with J gene TRBJ2-5; D perhaps matches TRBD2 (6 bases). Trimming took 0 bases from V and 2 from J, leaving 10 bases between them. CDR1 and CDR2 (germline): MNHNS, SASEGT. This CDR3 is built from 15 residues.

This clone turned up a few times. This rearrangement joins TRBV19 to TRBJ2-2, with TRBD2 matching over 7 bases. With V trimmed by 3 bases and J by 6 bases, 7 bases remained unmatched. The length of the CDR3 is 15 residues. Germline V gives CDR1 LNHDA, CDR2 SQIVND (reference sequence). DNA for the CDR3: TGTGCCAGTAGTATTTGGGCGGGAGCCCCCGGGGAGCTGTTTTTT. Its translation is CASSIWAGAPGELFF.

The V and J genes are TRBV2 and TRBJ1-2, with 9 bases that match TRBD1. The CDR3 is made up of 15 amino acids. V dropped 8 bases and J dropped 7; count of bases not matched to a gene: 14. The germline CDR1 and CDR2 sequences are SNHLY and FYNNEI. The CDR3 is CASGGQGGAPIGYTF. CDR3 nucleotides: TGTGCCAGCGGGGGACAGGGAGGAGCGCCAATTGGCTACACCTTC.